This T cell receptor (beta chain) was recorded in a study of blood T cell repertoires in COVID-19. This clone was observed a handful of times. Method: immunoSEQ multiplex PCR; TCRdb's copy keeps in-frame clones and lacks some. Counted here are 300,000 to 450,000 clones, approximately 89% occurring once; the ten biggest clones make up approximately 1.9%. Looked up from germline, CDR1 is LGHNA and CDR2 is YNFKEQ. V trimming: 4 bases; J trimming: 8 bases; junction bases outside the gene matches: 7. The CDR3 length is 15 residues. The rearrangement joins TRBV4-2 to TRBJ1-4; TRBD1 matches 10 bases. The clonotype originates from a man aged 35-49 years in a cohort exposed to, infected with or recovered from COVID-19 (not recorded which). The sample taken for sequencing was PBMCs or T cells enriched from blood (not recorded which). Here the CDR3 reads CASSRRGTGEEKLFF. The CDR3 coding sequence is TGTGCCAGCAGCCGACGGGGGACAGGGGAAGAAAAACTGTTTTTT.